Shown below are 23 T cell receptor beta chains from a single sample sequenced in a study of blood T cells in healthy people across ages. The use of a sample-barcoded 5' primer and a J-beta primer mix characterized a second PCR of about 7 to 12 cycles. TCRdb reprocessed the 5' RACE reads with MiXCR, giving one entry per CDR3 protein. The data contain around 790,000 distinct CDR3 sequences, under 45% of them singletons. What was sequenced was blood. The receptors derive from a man aged 60 to 75 in good health.

The J gene is TRBJ2-3, the V gene TRBV7-9; D is possibly TRBD1 (5 bases). CDR3 length equals 13 residues. Trimming pared 5 bases from V and 8 bases from J, leaving 14 bases between. CDR1 is SEHNR, CDR2 FQNEAQ, per germline (reference sequence). CDR3 coding DNA: TGTGCCAGCAGCGCCGCAGGGTCAGGTACGCAGTATTTT. This codes for CASSAAGSGTQYF. Supplemented by reference TRBV7-9 and TRBJ2-3, the full variable domain reads DTGVSQNPRHKITKRGQNVTFRCDPISEHNRLYWYRQTLGQGPEFLTYFQNEAQLEKSRLLSDRFSAERPKGSFSTLEIQRTEQGDSAMYLCASSAAGSGTQYFGPGTRLTVL.

The chain is built from TRBV4-1 and TRBJ1-5, with 7 bases identical to TRBD1. The CDR3 sequence is 15 residues long. With V trimmed by 2 bases and J by 4 bases, 5 bases remained unmatched. Per germline, CDR1 MGHRA and CDR2 YSYEKL. CDR3 coding DNA: TGCGCCAGCAGCCAAACTGGGACAGCAAATCAGCCCCAGCATTTT. Protein product: CASSQTGTANQPQHF.

The chain links TRBV20-1 to TRBJ2-1, with 9 nucleotides matching TRBD2. The junction had 15 bases not matched to a gene; V was cut back by 6 bases and J by 0 bases. The germline V gene has CDR1 DFQATT and CDR2 SNEGSKA (reference sequence). The CDR3 extends over 18 amino acids. CDR3 sequence (DNA): TGCAGTGCCTCAGTGTTAGCGGGGGCCAAAAGCTCCTACAATGAGCAGTTCTTC. Translated: CSASVLAGAKSSYNEQFF.

This clonotype came up a few times. The rearrangement links TRBV5-1 to TRBJ1-2, with D unclear. Germline assignment: CDR1 SGHRS and CDR2 YFSETQ. CDR3 length: 14 residues. The V end was cut by 4 bases, the J end by 0 bases, with 10 bases between. As DNA, the CDR3 is TGCGCCAGCAGCCAAGGGAACCCTAACTATGGCTACACCTTC. It translates to CASSQGNPNYGYTF. Combining the CDR3 with reference TRBV5-1 and TRBJ1-2 gives the whole variable domain KAGVTQTPRYLIKTRGQQVTLSCSPISGHRSVSWYQQTPGQGLQFLFEYFSETQRNKGNFPGRFSGRQFSNSRSEMNVSTLELGDSALYLCASSQGNPNYGYTFGSGTRLTVV.

The rearrangement joins TRBV2 to TRBJ2-5, with D maybe TRBD2 (7 bases). The germline V and J ends were trimmed by 3 bases and 5 bases, with 13 bases remaining between them. Germline lookup yields CDR1 SNHLY and CDR2 FYNNEI. The CDR3 has 14 residues. CDR3 sequence (DNA): TGTGCCAGCAGTGAGGGCGGGGGCCGGGAGACCCAGTACTTC. As protein: CASSEGGGRETQYF.

This sequence joins TRBV28 and TRBJ2-1; no clear D. Germline V CDR1 and CDR2: MDHEN, SYDVKM. This CDR3 is built from 13 residues. Trimming pared 3 bases from V and 7 bases from J, leaving 10 bases between. The CDR3 DNA sequence: TGTGCCAGCAGTTTTTGCTCCCGTAATGAGCAGTTCTTC. It codes for CASSFCSRNEQFF.

The chain carries TRBV9 and TRBJ2-6; D not resolved. The CDR3 extends over 15 amino acids. CDR1 is SGDLS, CDR2 YYNGEE, per germline. Trimming shortened V by 0 bases and J by 0 bases, and 4 bases separated the two germline ends. Here the CDR3 reads CASSVAHSGANVLTF. For the CDR3, the DNA is TGTGCCAGCAGCGTAGCTCACTCTGGGGCCAACGTCCTGACTTTC.

The gene calls are TRBV12-5 and TRBJ2-7; 9 bases are shared with TRBD1. This CDR3 has 15 amino acids. V shed 5 bases, J shed 7 bases, and the junction held 12 bases outside the gene matches. Germline V gene sequence: CDR1 LGHNT, CDR2 FRNRAP. The CDR3 DNA is TGTGCTAGTGGTCCCGGACAGGGGAGAGACAATGAGCAGTACTTC. It encodes CASGPGQGRDNEQYF.

There are a few counts of this clonotype. The rearrangement links TRBV6-2 or TRBV6-3 to TRBJ1-1, with D hard to call. Germline CDR1 is MNHEY and CDR2 is SVGEGT. V gave up 2 bases and J gave up 5 bases, with 12 bases separating them. CDR3 length equals 14 residues. Here the CDR3 DNA reads TGTGCCAGCAGTTACCGAGTCTTTGGGACTGAAGCTTTCTTT. Its translation: CASSYRVFGTEAFF.

V usage is TRBV2 and J usage is TRBJ2-1; 11 bases align to TRBD1. The CDR3 length is 15 residues. J gave up 6 bases and V 6 bases, and 7 bases lay outside the gene matches. From germline, CDR1 is SNHLY and CDR2 FYNNEI. The CDR3 loop reads CASRAGQGALNEQFF. The CDR3 nucleotides read TGTGCCAGCAGGGCCGGACAGGGGGCCCTCAATGAGCAGTTCTTC.

The chain employs TRBV3-1 and TRBJ2-7; 8 bases line up with TRBD1. Trimming cost V 3 bases and J 7 bases; bases outside gene matches: 2. Looked up from germline, CDR1 is LGHDT and CDR2 is YNNKEL (reference sequence). This CDR3 is built from 12 residues. The CDR3 sequence: CASSHRQGEQYF. The DNA of the CDR3 is TGTGCCAGCAGCCATAGACAGGGGGAGCAGTACTTC.

This sequence joins TRBV5-5 and TRBJ1-1; D not resolved. The V end lost 2 bases, the J end lost 2 bases, and 7 bases lay between the germline ends. Germline V gene sequence: CDR1 SGHKS, CDR2 YYEKEE (reference sequence). The CDR3 runs to 13 residues. The CDR3 reads CASSFFSNTEAFF. Here the CDR3 DNA reads TGTGCCAGCAGCTTTTTTTCTAACACTGAAGCTTTCTTT.

The table lists this clonotype with a count of one. The V and J genes are TRBV20-1 and TRBJ2-1; tentatively, D is TRBD1 (6 bases). CDR1 is DFQATT, CDR2 SNEGSKA, per germline (reference sequence). The CDR3 runs 16 residues. The V and J ends lost 3 bases and 4 bases respectively, with 19 bases between them. The CDR3 nucleotides are TGCAGTGCTAGGGACCTTGGGGGCAAAATTTACAATGAGCAGTTCTTC. This sequence encodes CSARDLGGKIYNEQFF.

V and J are TRBV6-2 or TRBV6-3 and TRBJ2-1; TRBD1 matches 8 bases. Germline V gives CDR1 MNHEY, CDR2 SVGEGT. This CDR3 contains 18 residues. J was trimmed by 0 bases and V by 2 bases; bases with no gene match: 9. The DNA for the CDR3 is TGTGCCAGCAGTTACGATGCCCACAGGGGGAGCTCCTACAATGAGCAGTTCTTC. Translating gives CASSYDAHRGSSYNEQFF.

This chain connects TRBV6-2 or TRBV6-3 to TRBJ2-1; tentative D call: TRBD1 (5 bases). The germline V gene encodes CDR1 MNHEY and CDR2 SVGEGT. This CDR3 contains 13 residues. V was shortened by 7 bases and J by 4 bases, with 11 bases between the two germline ends. This CDR3 reads CASTTTAYNEQFF. The CDR3 DNA reads TGTGCCAGCACAACGACAGCGTACAATGAGCAGTTCTTC.

The CDR3 protein is CSARLALGGRDYGYTF. The CDR3 nucleotides are TGCAGTGCTAGACTTGCATTAGGGGGGCGCGACTATGGCTACACCTTC. The genes are TRBV20-1 and TRBJ1-2, with TRBD1 as a possible D gene (6 bases). The CDR3 runs 16 residues. CDR1 and CDR2 from the germline V gene are DFQATT and SNEGSKA (reference sequence). With 2 bases removed from V and 3 bases from J, the gap between germline ends came to 19 bases.

The chain carries TRBV4-3 and TRBJ1-1, with a tentative D call TRBD1 (5 bases). The CDR3 is 18 amino acids. V lost 0 bases, J lost 3 bases, and 20 bases lay in between. CDR1 is LGHNA and CDR2 is YSLEER in the germline V gene. The CDR3 region has the DNA TGCGCCAGCAGCCAAGATGTTCTAGCACCTAGGGGATACACTGAAGCTTTCTTT. Residues: CASSQDVLAPRGYTEAFF.

This clonotype was seen repeatedly, ten times or more. This sequence joins TRBV3-1 and TRBJ1-2; the D gene is possibly TRBD1 (6 bases). V lost 4 bases and J lost 0, with 15 bases in between. Germline CDR1 and CDR2: LGHDT and YNNKEL (reference sequence). This CDR3 is 16 amino acids long. Here the CDR3 DNA reads TGTGCCAGCAGCCCACCAACAGGGATAGCTAACTATGGCTACACCTTC. Protein sequence: CASSPPTGIANYGYTF.

V is TRBV27 and J is TRBJ2-7, with D unclear. The CDR3 length is 14 residues. Between the trimmed V and J ends, which lost 3 bases and 0 bases, there was a span of 9 bases. Germline values: CDR1 MNHEY, CDR2 SMNVEV (reference sequence). In nucleotides, the CDR3 is TGTGCCAGCAGTTTTTCGGGCTACTCCTACGAGCAGTACTTC. Protein: CASSFSGYSYEQYF.

The chain uses TRBV14 and TRBJ2-7; 7 bases line up with TRBD1. Germline V lookup: CDR1 SGHDN, CDR2 FVKESK. V gave up 4 bases and J gave up 5 bases; unmatched junction bases: 17. This CDR3 is 17 amino acids long. CDR3 DNA sequence: TGTGCCAGCAGCCCTCCCCCCTGGACAGGTGCCGGGAACGAGCAGTACTTC. Translated: CASSPPPWTGAGNEQYF.

The chain combines TRBV20-1 with TRBJ2-7; D is unclear. The CDR3 is 14 amino acids. In germline, CDR1 is DFQATT, CDR2 SNEGSKA (reference sequence). The V and J ends lost 3 bases and 0 bases respectively, with 12 bases between them. CDR3 amino acids: CSASSRRSSYEQYF. In DNA, the CDR3 is TGCAGTGCTAGTTCCCGTAGGAGCTCCTACGAGCAGTACTTC.

V and J are TRBV10-3 and TRBJ2-7; 7 nucleotides align to TRBD2. The CDR3 has 14 residues. The trim removed 4 bases at V and 3 bases at J, leaving 6 bases unmatched. Germline V CDR1 and CDR2: ENHRY, SYGVKD. CDR3 DNA: TGTGCCATCAGTGGGGCCCGGGGGGACTACGAGCAGTACTTC. Protein sequence: CAISGARGDYEQYF.

V is TRBV25-1 and J is TRBJ1-2, with no clear D. Per the germline V gene, CDR1 is MGHDK and CDR2 is SYGVNS. Deletions cut 4 bases from V and 5 bases from J, with 11 bases between. This CDR3 is 13 amino acids long. DNA of the CDR3: TGTGCCAGCAGTGCAGGAGCGCGTTATGGCTACACCTTC. This translates into CASSAGARYGYTF.